This T cell receptor beta chain appears in the sequencing data of a study of human T cells and chemical hapten exposure. Noted time point: patch test 1, 2 weeks after DPC sensitization. Sample treatment: therapeutic diphenylcyclopropenone sensitization with weekly scalp DPC. During construction of the library, unique molecular identifiers were attached to individual cDNA molecules for quantitative, reproducible TCR counting. TCRdb independently ran MiXCR on the RACE reads; one entry per CDR3 protein. This table has 74,000 or so distinct CDR3 sequences, approximately 12% appearing once. V lost 4 bases, J lost 5 bases, and 17 bases lay in between. The CDR3 sequence is 15 residues long. Germline CDR1 reads MNHNY; CDR2 reads SVGAGI (reference sequence).

The sequence derives from a woman in her fifties or sixties with alopecia areata. Some clones in this sample may be carry-over from other donors' samples. The chain combines TRBV6-6 with TRBJ2-5; D uncertain. Source: whole blood, taken in connection with sensitization to the hapten diphenylcyclopropenone (DPC). Written as DNA, the CDR3 is TGTGCCAGCAGTTCCCACGGTCCCCTGGGGGAGACCCAGTACTTC. Encoded protein: CASSSHGPLGETQYF.